This TCR beta chain was captured in a study of shared T cell receptors in the human thymus. Germline CDR1 reads SGHRS; CDR2 reads YFSETQ. V trimming: 4 bases; J trimming: 6 bases; junction bases outside the gene matches: 14. The CDR3 extends over 17 amino acids. Profiled with immunoSEQ multiplex PCR; TCRdb holds only in-frame clones, not every one. The sample lists about 610,000 clones, approximately 90% seen once, with 0.0085% to 0.012% in the top ten. These data also featured in a second study, about human thymus T cells. That paper adds: Resections from corrective heart surgery supplied the thymus tissue.

The TCR comes from a boy under two years old with a congenital heart defect. The chain recombines TRBV5-1 with TRBJ2-1; 9 bases map to TRBD2. Sequenced input: thymocytes. CDR3 loop: CASSGGLAQLRTNEQFF. The CDR3 nucleotides are TGCGCCAGCAGCGGAGGACTAGCGCAACTCCGGACCAATGAGCAGTTCTTC.